One and the same sample provided the 2 T cell receptor beta chains below, sequenced in a study of cytomegalovirus exposure and HLA in healthy donors. The PCR ran on 60 Vbeta and 13 Jbeta primers. Method: immunoSEQ multiplex PCR; TCRdb's copy keeps in-frame clones and lacks some. Of more than 150,000 clones listed, around 82% are singletons. Specimen: PBMCs. The receptors here all came from a woman in her 30s in good health and CMV-seropositive.

This rearrangement joins TRBV7-9 to TRBJ2-7, with D possibly matching TRBD2 (6 bases). Germline V CDR1 and CDR2: SEHNR, FQNEAQ (reference sequence). This CDR3 is built from 14 residues. Trimming took 5 bases from V and 3 from J, leaving 14 bases between them. The CDR3 protein is CASSPVLGGYEQYF. In nucleotides, the CDR3 is TGTGCCAGCAGCCCCGTTCTGGGAGGCTACGAGCAGTACTTC.

The rearrangement uses TRBV5-6 and TRBJ1-2; D is unclear. The ends were cut back, 0 bases at V and 1 base at J, with 4 bases in the middle. Germline V lookup: CDR1 SGHDT, CDR2 YYEEEE. The CDR3 extends over 13 amino acids. The CDR3 loop is CASSLDYNYGYTF. CDR3 coding DNA: TGTGCCAGCAGCTTGGATTATAACTATGGCTACACCTTC.